This entry lists 16 T cell receptor beta chains sequenced from one sample in a study of identifying expanded T cells in peripheral blood. Some clones are missing from TCRdb's copy, which holds only in-frame ones; the method was immunoSEQ multiplex PCR. The sample lists around 66,000 clones, around 87% occurring once. The material sequenced was blood. Every receptor here comes from a person aged 18-70 years in good health.

The rearrangement uses TRBV29-1 and TRBJ2-7, with a possible D match to TRBD2 (6 bases). Germline V CDR1 and CDR2: SQVTM, ANQGSEA. Trimming pared 3 bases from V and 3 bases from J, leaving 18 bases between. CDR3 length: 15 residues. This CDR3 is CSVDSLVGGGYEQYF. CDR3 nucleotides: TGCAGCGTTGACTCTCTAGTGGGGGGAGGCTACGAGCAGTACTTC.

The rearrangement links TRBV6-6 to TRBJ1-1; D is possibly TRBD1 (5 bases). Germline CDR1 reads MNHNY; CDR2 reads SVGAGI (reference sequence). CDR3 length: 14 residues. The V gene lost 3 bases and the J gene lost 3 bases, with 11 bases spanning the gap. The CDR3 coding sequence is TGTGCCAGCAGTTATAGGGGCCCTGACACTGAAGCTTTCTTT. Translation: CASSYRGPDTEAFF.

In this sample, this clone turned up a few times. J is TRBJ1-2 and V is TRBV28; D might be TRBD1 (6 bases). Trimming removed 3 bases at V and 1 base at J, with 6 bases between. This CDR3 spans 13 amino acids. Germline CDR1 is MDHEN and CDR2 is SYDVKM. The CDR3 protein is CASSLGHNYGYTF. Written as DNA, the CDR3 is TGTGCCAGCAGTTTGGGACATAACTATGGCTACACCTTC.

This rearrangement joins TRBV6-1 to TRBJ2-5; 10 bases line up with TRBD2. V was clipped by 1 base and J by 5 bases; unmatched bases: 7. CDR1 is MNHNS and CDR2 is SASEGT in the germline V gene. There are 16 residues in the CDR3. CDR3 in amino acids: CASSEEGAGGMETQYF. DNA of the CDR3: TGTGCCAGCAGTGAAGAGGGAGCGGGGGGGATGGAGACCCAGTACTTC.

The genes are TRBV6-6 and TRBJ1-1; TRBD1 is a possible D gene (5 bases). Between the trimmed V and J ends, which lost 2 bases and 1 base, there was a span of 11 bases. The CDR3 consists of 15 residues. CDR1 is MNHNY, CDR2 SVGAGI, per germline (reference sequence). The CDR3 protein is CASSYLGGENTEAFF. DNA of the CDR3: TGTGCCAGCAGTTACCTGGGGGGGGAGAACACTGAAGCTTTCTTT.

This clone has only a few counts. The chain joins TRBV6-4 to TRBJ2-3; 10 nucleotides align to TRBD2. CDR1 is MRHNA and CDR2 is SNTAGT in the germline V gene. The J segment lost 4 bases and the V segment lost 0 bases, leaving 7 bases of the junction unmatched. The CDR3 covers 17 residues. DNA for the CDR3: TGTGCCAGCAGTGACTCGGGAGCTAGCGGGGGCGCAGATACGCAGTATTTT. Translated: CASSDSGASGGADTQYF.

The V and J genes are TRBV2 and TRBJ2-2; tentative D call: TRBD1 (6 bases). The CDR3 has 16 amino acids. Trimming took 6 bases from V and 3 from J, leaving 17 bases between them. Germline CDR1 reads SNHLY; CDR2 reads FYNNEI. The CDR3 reads CASSGRGLGDTGELFF. The DNA for the CDR3 is TGTGCCAGCAGCGGAAGGGGGTTGGGGGACACCGGGGAGCTGTTTTTT.

V is TRBV6-1 and J is TRBJ2-7; 9 bases line up with TRBD1. This CDR3 region has 15 residues. The germline CDR1 and CDR2 sequences are MNHNS and SASEGT. V shed 1 base, J shed 6 bases, and the junction held 7 bases outside the gene matches. The CDR3 nucleotides read TGTGCCAGCAGTGAAGTAAGGACAGGGGTCGTCGAGCAGTACTTC. It is translated as CASSEVRTGVVEQYF.

V and J are TRBV28 and TRBJ2-1, with 8 bases lining up with TRBD2. V lost 3 bases, J lost 3 bases, and 7 bases stayed unmatched. Germline assignment: CDR1 MDHEN and CDR2 SYDVKM. There are 16 residues in the CDR3. The CDR3 reads CASSLGREDYYNEQFF. CDR3 in DNA: TGTGCCAGCAGTTTGGGGCGGGAGGACTACTACAATGAGCAGTTCTTC.

The chain has TRBV9 and TRBJ1-5, with D tentatively TRBD1 (6 bases). Germline CDR1 and CDR2: SGDLS and YYNGEE. The germline V and J ends were trimmed by 0 bases and 5 bases, with 9 bases remaining between them. This CDR3 has 14 amino acids. The DNA of the CDR3 is TGTGCCAGCAGCGTAGAGGGGGGACATCAGCCCCAGCATTTT. Its protein product is CASSVEGGHQPQHF.

This clone was counted once. CDR3 residues: CASSFGQYTEAFF. In DNA form, the CDR3 reads TGTGCCAGCAGTTTCGGACAGTACACTGAAGCTTTCTTT. The genes are TRBV6-5 and TRBJ1-1, with TRBD1 as a possible D gene (6 bases). This CDR3 has 13 amino acids. Trimming removed 4 bases from V and 3 bases from J, with 9 bases in between. Germline CDR1 MNHEY, CDR2 SVGAGI.

V gene TRBV27 combines with J gene TRBJ2-2; 8 nucleotides line up with TRBD2. V shed 2 bases, J shed 4 bases, and the junction held 0 bases outside the gene matches. The CDR3 covers 14 residues. The germline V gene has CDR1 MNHEY and CDR2 SMNVEV (reference sequence). The CDR3 nucleotides are TGTGCCAGCAGTTTACGGGGGGGCACCGGGGAGCTGTTTTTT. Residues: CASSLRGGTGELFF.

This chain links TRBV5-1 with TRBJ2-7, with a weak D call TRBD2 (5 bases). V gave up 4 bases and J gave up 7 bases, with 21 bases separating them. This CDR3 has 15 residues. Germline lookup yields CDR1 SGHRS and CDR2 YFSETQ. CDR3 coding DNA: TGCGCCAGCAGCCCACCGGGGAGCAACCGGAGAGAGCAGTACTTC. This sequence encodes CASSPPGSNRREQYF.

The chain carries TRBV14 and TRBJ2-5, with D possibly called TRBD1 or TRBD2 (5 bases each). V was pared by 2 bases and J by 4 bases, with 20 bases between. The CDR3 loop spans 17 amino acids. Germline CDR1 SGHDN, CDR2 FVKESK. The CDR3 sequence is CASSQPYPPSGTETQYF. The CDR3, as DNA: TGTGCCAGCAGCCAACCTTACCCTCCGTCCGGGACAGAGACCCAGTACTTC.

On this clone itself: Other nucleotide sequences in the sample specify the same CDR3. V usage is TRBV18 and J usage is TRBJ2-5, with D unclear. The CDR3 length is 11 residues. The germline V gene encodes CDR1 KGHSH and CDR2 LQKENI. Deletions cut 3 bases from V and 2 bases from J, with 1 base between. The CDR3: CASSPQETQYF. CDR3 sequence (DNA): TGTGCCAGCTCACCGCAAGAGACCCAGTACTTC. The full variable domain, its missing parts supplied by reference TRBV18 and TRBJ2-5, is NAGVMQNPRHLVRRRGQEARLRCSPMKGHSHVYWYRQLPEEGLKFMVYLQKENIIDESGMPKERFSAEFPKEGPSILRIQQVVRGDSAAYFCASSPQETQYFGPGTRLLVL.

The chain has TRBV19 and TRBJ1-5, with D perhaps TRBD1 (6 bases). This CDR3 is 14 amino acids long. The germline V gene has CDR1 LNHDA and CDR2 SQIVND (reference sequence). Trimming left V 10 bases short and J 5 bases short, with 18 bases between. CDR3 region: CATNGQRRDQPQHF. The CDR3 DNA follows: TGTGCCACCAACGGACAGCGAAGGGATCAGCCCCAGCATTTT.